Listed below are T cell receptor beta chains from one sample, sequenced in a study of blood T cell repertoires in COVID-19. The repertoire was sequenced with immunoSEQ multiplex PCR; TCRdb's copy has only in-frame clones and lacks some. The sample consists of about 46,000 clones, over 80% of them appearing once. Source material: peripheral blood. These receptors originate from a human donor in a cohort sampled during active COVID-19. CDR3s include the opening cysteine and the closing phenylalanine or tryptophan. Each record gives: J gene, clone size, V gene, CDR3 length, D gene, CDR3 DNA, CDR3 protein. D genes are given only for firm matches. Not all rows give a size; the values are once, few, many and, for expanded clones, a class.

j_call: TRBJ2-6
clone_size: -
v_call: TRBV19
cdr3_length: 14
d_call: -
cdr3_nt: TGTGCCACCACAGGGCCCTCTGGGGCCAACGTCCTGACTTTC
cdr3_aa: CATTGPSGANVLTF

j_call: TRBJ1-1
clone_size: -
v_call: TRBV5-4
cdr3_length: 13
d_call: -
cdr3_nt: TGTGCCAGCAGTCCGGGTGAAGTCCCTGAAGCTTTCTTT
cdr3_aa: CASSPGEVPEAFF

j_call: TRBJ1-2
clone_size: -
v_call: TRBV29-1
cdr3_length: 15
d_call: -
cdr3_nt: TGCAGCGTTGATTCCCCTGTTGGAGGGTCCTATGGCTACACCTTC
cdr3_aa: CSVDSPVGGSYGYTF

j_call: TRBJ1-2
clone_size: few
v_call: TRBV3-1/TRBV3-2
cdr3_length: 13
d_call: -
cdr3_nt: TGTGCCAGCAGCCGAAGACAGGCGGACGGCTACACCTTC
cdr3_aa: CASSRRQADGYTF

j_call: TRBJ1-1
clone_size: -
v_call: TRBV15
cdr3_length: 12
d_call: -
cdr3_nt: TGTGCCACCAGCAGAGGGACAGCCGAAGCTTTCTTT
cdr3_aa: CATSRGTAEAFF

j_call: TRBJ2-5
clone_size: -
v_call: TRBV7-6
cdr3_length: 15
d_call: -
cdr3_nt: TGTGCCAGCAGCTTGGCCTGGGGGCAGGGGGAGACCCAGTACTTC
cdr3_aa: CASSLAWGQGETQYF

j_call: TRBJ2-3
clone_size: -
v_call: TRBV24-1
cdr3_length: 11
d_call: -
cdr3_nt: TGTGCCACCAGTAACAGAGATACGCAGTATTTT
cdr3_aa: CATSNRDTQYF

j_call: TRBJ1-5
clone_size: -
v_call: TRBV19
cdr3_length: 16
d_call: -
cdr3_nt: TGTGCCAGTAGTCCCTGGGCAGTTCTTAGCAATCAGCCCCAGCATTTT
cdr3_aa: CASSPWAVLSNQPQHF

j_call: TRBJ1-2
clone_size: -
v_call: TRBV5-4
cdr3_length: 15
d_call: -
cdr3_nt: TGTGCCAGCAGCTTTGGTCCCACAGGGAACTATGGCTACACCTTC
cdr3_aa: CASSFGPTGNYGYTF

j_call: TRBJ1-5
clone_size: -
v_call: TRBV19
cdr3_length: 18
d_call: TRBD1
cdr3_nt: TGTGCCAGTAGTGTGAACGGGGACAGGGCCTATAGCAATCAGCCCCAGCATTTT
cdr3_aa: CASSVNGDRAYSNQPQHF